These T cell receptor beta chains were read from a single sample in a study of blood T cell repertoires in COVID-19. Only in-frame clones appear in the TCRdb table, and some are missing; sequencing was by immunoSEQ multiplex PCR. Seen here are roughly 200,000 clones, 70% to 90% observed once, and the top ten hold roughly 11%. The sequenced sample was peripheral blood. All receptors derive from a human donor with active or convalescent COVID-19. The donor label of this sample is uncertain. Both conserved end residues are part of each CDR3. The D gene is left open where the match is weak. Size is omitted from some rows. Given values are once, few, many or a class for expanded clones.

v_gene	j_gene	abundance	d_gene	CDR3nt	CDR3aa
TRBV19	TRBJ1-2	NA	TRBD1	TGTGCCAGTAGTCCGTTACACACCGGGACAGGGAGGAACTATGGCTACACCTTC	CASSPLHTGTGRNYGYTF
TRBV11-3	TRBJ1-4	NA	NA	TGTGCCAGCAGCTTAGATCCGGAGGCAGGGGATGAAAAACTGTTTTTT	CASSLDPEAGDEKLFF
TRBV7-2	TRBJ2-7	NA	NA	TGTGCCAGCAGCTTACCAGGGGACTACGAGCAGTACTTC	CASSLPGDYEQYF
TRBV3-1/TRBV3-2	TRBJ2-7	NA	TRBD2	TGTGCCAGCAGCCAAACTAGCGGAGGCTACGAGCAGTACTTC	CASSQTSGGYEQYF
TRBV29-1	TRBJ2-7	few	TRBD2	TGCAGCGTTGATGGGAGACTAGCGGGCTCCTACGAGCAGTACTTC	CSVDGRLAGSYEQYF
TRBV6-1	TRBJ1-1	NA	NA	TGTGCCAGCAGTGAAGTGTCAACAGGGTGGTCCACTGAAGCTTTCTTT	CASSEVSTGWSTEAFF
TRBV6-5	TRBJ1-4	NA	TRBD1	TGTGCCAGCACGACAGGGGGCGGAGAAAAACTGTTTTTT	CASTTGGGEKLFF
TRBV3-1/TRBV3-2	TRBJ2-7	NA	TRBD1	TGTGCCAGCAGCCCTGGACAGGGGGGGGCCTACGAGCAGTACTTC	CASSPGQGGAYEQYF
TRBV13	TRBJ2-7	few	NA	TGTGCCAGCAGCTTAGGTCGAGGGGGGGGCTACGAGCAGTACTTC	CASSLGRGGGYEQYF
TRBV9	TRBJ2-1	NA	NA	TGTGCCAGCAGCGTAGCTACTAACAATGAGCAGTTCTTC	CASSVATNNEQFF
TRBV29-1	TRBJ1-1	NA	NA	TGCAGCGTTGTGACAGGAGTGAACACTGAAGCTTTCTTT	CSVVTGVNTEAFF
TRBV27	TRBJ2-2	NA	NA	TGTGCCAGCAGTTTGGCGGGGTACTCCGGGGAGCTGTTTTTT	CASSLAGYSGELFF
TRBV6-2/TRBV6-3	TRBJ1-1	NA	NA	TGTGCCAGCAGTTACTCGGGAGGGCGGGCTTTCTTT	CASSYSGGRAFF
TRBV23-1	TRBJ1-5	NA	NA	TGCGCCAGCAGTCCCGCCAGGTGGGGGGTAAGTAATCAGCCCCAGCATTTT	CASSPARWGVSNQPQHF
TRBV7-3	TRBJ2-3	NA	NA	TGTGCCAGCAGCTTAAGTCCCAGAACAGATACGCAGTATTTT	CASSLSPRTDTQYF
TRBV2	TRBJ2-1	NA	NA	TGTGCCAGCAGGACCGGACTTATAGACTCCTACAATGAGCAGTTCTTC	CASRTGLIDSYNEQFF
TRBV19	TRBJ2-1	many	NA	TGTGCCAGTAGTATCTCTAGCTCAAATGAGCAGTTCTTC	CASSISSSNEQFF
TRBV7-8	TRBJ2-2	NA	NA	TGTGCCAGCAGCTTATCCGACGGGACAAGGCTGTTTTTT	CASSLSDGTRLFF
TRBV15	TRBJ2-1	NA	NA	TGTGCCACCAGCAGAGATCGGGGGAGCGATGAGCAGTTCTTC	CATSRDRGSDEQFF
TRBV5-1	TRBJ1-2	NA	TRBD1	TGCGCCAGCAGTCCGGGACAGGGGGCAATTGGCTACACCTTC	CASSPGQGAIGYTF
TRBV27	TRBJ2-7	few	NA	TGTGCCAGCAGTTTGGAAGGACAGCCCTACGAGCAGTACTTC	CASSLEGQPYEQYF
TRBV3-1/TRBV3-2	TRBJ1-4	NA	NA	TGTGCCAGCAGCCTACAGGGTTCTGCCGAAAAACTGTTTTTT	CASSLQGSAEKLFF
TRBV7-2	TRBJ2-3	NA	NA	TGTGCCAGCAGCTTGAGAATGAGCACAGATACGCAGTATTTT	CASSLRMSTDTQYF
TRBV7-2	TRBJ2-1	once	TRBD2	TGTGCCAGCAGCTTAGGAGGGGGGACTAGCAGGTTAAATGAGCAGTTCTTC	CASSLGGGTSRLNEQFF
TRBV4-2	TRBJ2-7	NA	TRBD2	TGTGCCAGCAGCCAAGGGGTAGCGGGAGACCCGGAACAGTACTTC	CASSQGVAGDPEQYF
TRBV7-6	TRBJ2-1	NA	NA	TGTGCCAGCAGCTTAGGTTTTGGGGGCGGTACAGGTGAGCAGTTCTTC	CASSLGFGGGTGEQFF
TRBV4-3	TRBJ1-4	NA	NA	TGCGCCAGCAGCCAAGAAGGGGACAAGCATGAAAAACTGTTTTTT	CASSQEGDKHEKLFF
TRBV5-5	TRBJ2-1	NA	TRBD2	TGTGCCAGCAGCGAGGGACTAGCGGGGCTCAATGAGCAGTTCTTC	CASSEGLAGLNEQFF
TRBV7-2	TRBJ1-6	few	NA	TGTGCCAGCAGCTTAGAGGGAGCAAATAATTCACCCCTCCACTTT	CASSLEGANNSPLHF
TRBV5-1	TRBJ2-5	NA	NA	TGCGCCAGCAGCCCACAGACAGATAACCAAGAGACCCAGTACTTC	CASSPQTDNQETQYF
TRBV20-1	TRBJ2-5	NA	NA	TGCAGTGCTCCACGGGTTGAGACCCAGTACTTC	CSAPRVETQYF
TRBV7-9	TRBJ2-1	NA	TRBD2	TGTGCCAGCAGCTTACGGGGGACTAGCGGGGAAAATGAGCAGTTCTTC	CASSLRGTSGENEQFF
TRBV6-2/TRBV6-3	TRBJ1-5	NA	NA	TGTGCCAGCAGTTACTCGGTTCAGGGCAGTGGCAATCAGCCCCAGCATTTT	CASSYSVQGSGNQPQHF